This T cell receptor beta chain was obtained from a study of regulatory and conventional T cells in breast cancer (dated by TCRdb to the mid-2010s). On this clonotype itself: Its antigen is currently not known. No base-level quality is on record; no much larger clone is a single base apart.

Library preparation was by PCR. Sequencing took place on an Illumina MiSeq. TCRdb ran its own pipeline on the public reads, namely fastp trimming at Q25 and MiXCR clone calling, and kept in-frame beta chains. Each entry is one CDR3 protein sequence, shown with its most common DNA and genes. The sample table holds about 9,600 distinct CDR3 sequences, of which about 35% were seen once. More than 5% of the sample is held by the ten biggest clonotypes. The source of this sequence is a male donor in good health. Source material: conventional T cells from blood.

The DNA is as follows: TGTGCCAGCAGCTTCGAGGGGGGGGGCACTGAAGCTTTCTTT. Its amino acids are CASSFEGGGTEAFF. The rearranged segments are TRBV5-4 and TRBJ1-1; matching of 6 bases hints at TRBD1 as the D gene. Measured from the cysteine to the phenylalanine, the CDR3 is 14 residues long. The read is trimmed to its CDR3 DNA, 42 bases read in frame from base 1. Per the germline V gene (reference sequence), SGHNT is the CDR1 and YYREEE is the CDR2. V loses 2 bases, J loses 4 bases, and the germline ends lie 12 bases apart.